A selection of T cell receptor beta chains follows, all from one sample in a study of T cell responses to AZD1222 COVID-19 vaccine. TCRdb's copy holds only in-frame clones and misses some; the assay was immunoSEQ multiplex PCR. The sample contains roughly 140,000 clones, about 93% of which appear only once. The source was peripheral blood, collected on day 0 of AZD1222 vaccination. These receptors were collected from an adult in good health. Both conserved end residues are part of each CDR3. D genes are given only for firm matches. Clone size is shown for a subset of rows, as once, few, many or a class of expanded clone.

D gene,clone size,V gene,J gene,CDR3 protein,CDR3 DNA
-,-,TRBV18,TRBJ1-2,CASSPSTGGAGYTF,TGTGCCAGCTCACCATCGACCGGAGGGGCTGGCTACACCTTC
-,-,TRBV18,TRBJ1-1,CASSPRVTNTEAFF,TGTGCCAGCTCACCACGGGTCACGAACACTGAAGCTTTCTTT
-,-,TRBV27,TRBJ1-1,CASSSPALARRFSAFF,TGTGCCAGCAGTTCCCCGGCCCTGGCTAGACGGTTTAGTGCTTTCTTT
-,-,TRBV5-6,TRBJ1-5,CASSHAGPGDQPQHF,TGTGCCAGCAGCCACGCAGGGCCGGGGGATCAGCCCCAGCATTTT
-,-,TRBV19,TRBJ1-1,CASSIEGETNTEAFF,TGTGCCAGTAGTATAGAAGGGGAAACGAACACTGAAGCTTTCTTT
TRBD2,-,TRBV7-8,TRBJ2-5,CATGGLAGETQYF,TGTGCTACTGGGGGGCTAGCGGGGGAGACCCAGTACTTC
-,-,TRBV18,TRBJ2-7,CASSPPGQIYYEQYF,TGTGCCAGCTCACCCCCCGGACAGATTTACTACGAGCAGTACTTC
TRBD1,-,TRBV7-9,TRBJ2-7,CAIAQGGTYEQYF,TGTGCCATAGCACAGGGGGGCACCTACGAGCAGTACTTC
-,-,TRBV7-2,TRBJ1-5,CASSSQAGENQPQHF,TGTGCCAGCAGCTCTCAGGCAGGGGAGAATCAGCCCCAGCATTTT
TRBD2,-,TRBV4-3,TRBJ2-1,CASSQGRTSGSGDEQFF,TGCGCCAGCAGCCAAGGGAGGACTAGCGGGAGTGGGGATGAGCAGTTCTTC
TRBD1,-,TRBV18,TRBJ2-2,CASSRGPGTGELFF,TGTGCCAGCTCCAGGGGGCCGGGCACCGGGGAGCTGTTTTTT
-,-,TRBV19,TRBJ1-1,CASSPGRANTEAFF,TGTGCCAGTAGTCCGGGACGGGCGAACACTGAAGCTTTCTTT
-,-,TRBV28,TRBJ1-6,CASSEIGRTYNSPLHF,TGTGCCAGCAGTGAAATCGGACGGACTTATAATTCACCCCTCCACTTT
-,-,TRBV28,TRBJ2-2,CASSLPGEDNGELFF,TGTGCCAGCAGTTTGCCCGGGGAGGATAACGGGGAGCTGTTTTTT
TRBD2,-,TRBV7-8,TRBJ2-1,CASSLARLAGGIEQFF,TGTGCCAGCAGCTTAGCCAGACTAGCGGGAGGGATTGAGCAGTTCTTC
-,-,TRBV7-9,TRBJ1-5,CASRQGNQPQHF,TGTGCCAGCAGACAGGGCAATCAGCCCCAGCATTTT
-,-,TRBV27,TRBJ1-5,CASSLSGVGQPQHF,TGTGCCAGCAGTTTATCAGGGGTCGGTCAGCCCCAGCATTTT
-,-,TRBV5-1,TRBJ1-4,CASSPGPQGTGEKLFF,TGCGCCAGCAGCCCCGGGCCCCAGGGGACGGGTGAAAAACTGTTTTTT
-,few,TRBV6-5,TRBJ1-5,CASSYSAPGGQPQHF,TGTGCCAGCAGTTATTCCGCCCCGGGGGGCCAGCCCCAGCATTTT
-,-,TRBV18,TRBJ2-7,CASSPRAPYEQYF,TGTGCCAGCTCACCACGTGCTCCCTACGAGCAGTACTTC
TRBD2,-,TRBV19,TRBJ2-5,CASSMTSGRIRSQYF,TGTGCCAGTAGTATGACTAGCGGGAGGATAAGGTCGCAGTACTTC
-,once,TRBV6-2/TRBV6-3,TRBJ1-4,CASSPTDEKLFF,TGTGCCAGCAGTCCGACAGATGAAAAACTGTTTTTT
-,-,TRBV18,TRBJ2-5,CASSFDRQKTQYF,TGTGCCAGCTCATTTGACCGCCAAAAGACCCAGTACTTC
-,-,TRBV4-3,TRBJ2-1,CASSQEQSVVGDEQFF,TGCGCCAGCAGCCAAGAGCAGTCGGTAGTAGGGGATGAGCAGTTCTTC
-,once,TRBV27,TRBJ2-7,CASSLSGYEQYF,TGTGCCAGCAGTTTATCAGGGTACGAGCAGTACTTC
TRBD2,-,TRBV18,TRBJ2-1,CASSPRLASPFF,TGTGCCAGCTCACCCCGACTAGCGTCTCCGTTCTTC
-,-,TRBV6-5,TRBJ2-1,CASSPRDKWDEQFF,TGTGCCAGCAGCCCCCGGGACAAGTGGGATGAGCAGTTCTTC
TRBD1,once,TRBV9,TRBJ2-7,CASSVGGQGAYEQYF,TGTGCCAGCAGCGTAGGGGGGCAGGGGGCCTACGAGCAGTACTTC
-,-,TRBV21-1,TRBJ2-1,CASSLSKVQVSYNEQFF,TGTGCCAGCAGCCTAAGCAAAGTTCAGGTCTCCTACAATGAGCAGTTCTTC
-,-,TRBV19,TRBJ1-1,CASTPSMGATEAFF,TGTGCCAGTACCCCGTCCATGGGGGCCACTGAAGCTTTCTTT
TRBD1,-,TRBV9,TRBJ2-7,CASSVVGTGLDEQYF,TGTGCCAGCAGCGTAGTGGGGACAGGGTTGGACGAGCAGTACTTC
-,-,TRBV28,TRBJ1-2,CASSPPQKLYGYTF,TGTGCCAGCAGTCCCCCACAGAAACTCTATGGCTACACCTTC
-,once,TRBV27,TRBJ2-5,CASSSREQETQYF,TGTGCCAGCAGCTCCCGGGAACAAGAGACCCAGTACTTC
-,-,TRBV29-1,TRBJ2-5,CSVQNSQETQYF,TGCAGCGTTCAAAACAGCCAAGAGACCCAGTACTTC
-,few,TRBV7-2,TRBJ1-3,CASSFGQSRSGNTIYF,TGTGCCAGCAGCTTCGGACAGTCCCGCTCTGGAAACACCATATATTTT
TRBD1,-,TRBV9,TRBJ2-2,CASSAGTAGANTGELFF,TGTGCCAGCAGCGCTGGGACAGCCGGAGCGAACACCGGGGAGCTGTTTTTT
-,few,TRBV27,TRBJ1-5,CASSFRRSNQPQHF,TGTGCCAGCAGTTTTCGGAGAAGCAATCAGCCCCAGCATTTT
-,-,TRBV12-3/TRBV12-4,TRBJ2-5,CASSSVETQYF,TGTGCCAGCAGTTCAGTGGAGACCCAGTACTTC
-,once,TRBV4-1,TRBJ1-1,CASSQEGGQNTEAFF,TGCGCCAGCAGCCAAGAAGGAGGGCAGAACACTGAAGCTTTCTTT
-,few,TRBV28,TRBJ1-5,CASSLLHNQPQHF,TGTGCCAGCAGTTTATTACACAATCAGCCCCAGCATTTT
-,once,TRBV30,TRBJ1-3,CAWSAGGNTIYF,TGTGCCTGGAGTGCGGGGGGAAACACCATATATTTT
-,-,TRBV6-2/TRBV6-3,TRBJ1-5,CASSYLRGSNQPQHF,TGTGCCAGCAGTTACCTTCGGGGGAGCAATCAGCCCCAGCATTTT
-,-,TRBV10-2,TRBJ2-5,CASSVWGTQYF,TGCGCCAGCAGTGTTTGGGGGACCCAGTACTTC
TRBD1,-,TRBV27,TRBJ1-4,CASSLYRGEKLFF,TGTGCCAGCAGTCTTTACAGGGGTGAAAAACTGTTTTTT
TRBD2,-,TRBV27,TRBJ2-7,CASSSLAGVDEQYF,TGTGCCAGCAGTTCACTAGCGGGAGTCGATGAGCAGTACTTC
-,-,TRBV6-2/TRBV6-3,TRBJ1-2,CASSLSHSGYTF,TGTGCCAGCAGCCTCTCACACAGTGGCTACACCTTC
-,-,TRBV12-5,TRBJ2-2,CASGLVLGPNTGELFF,TGTGCTAGTGGTTTGGTACTGGGGCCGAACACCGGGGAGCTGTTTTTT
-,-,TRBV7-9,TRBJ1-4,CASSLVAVTGEKLFF,TGTGCCAGCAGCTTAGTAGCGGTAACGGGGGAAAAACTGTTTTTT
-,-,TRBV6-5,TRBJ2-7,CASTDRYEQYF,TGTGCCAGCACCGACAGGTACGAGCAGTACTTC
-,-,TRBV28,TRBJ2-5,CASSLRGLLGETQYF,TGTGCCAGCAGTTTACGCGGGCTCCTGGGGGAGACCCAGTACTTC
-,once,TRBV5-1,TRBJ1-5,CASSFPGPHF,TGCGCCAGCAGCTTTCCAGGGCCGCATTTT
-,-,TRBV5-1,TRBJ2-6,CASSWEVGAAAGANVLTF,TGCGCCAGCAGCTGGGAGGTTGGAGCGGCGGCTGGGGCCAACGTCCTGACTTTC
-,-,TRBV18,TRBJ2-3,CASSPQDSTDTQYF,TGTGCCAGCTCACCCCAGGATTCCACAGATACGCAGTATTTT
-,-,TRBV28,TRBJ1-5,CASSLTHQPQHF,TGTGCCAGCAGTTTAACCCATCAGCCCCAGCATTTT
-,once,TRBV7-2,TRBJ2-7,CASSRDFSYEQYF,TGTGCCAGCAGCCGAGATTTCTCCTACGAGCAGTACTTC
-,once,TRBV19,TRBJ1-5,CATQGEGESPQHF,TGTGCCACCCAAGGGGAGGGGGAAAGCCCCCAGCATTTT
TRBD2,-,TRBV7-2,TRBJ2-7,CASSPRASGGSYEQYF,TGTGCCAGCAGCCCCCGAGCTAGCGGAGGTTCCTACGAGCAGTACTTC
-,-,TRBV9,TRBJ2-3,CASSVAGSQDTQYF,TGTGCCAGCAGCGTGGCGGGAAGTCAAGATACGCAGTATTTT
TRBD2,-,TRBV28,TRBJ2-7,CASSATGGTSGKRAEQYF,TGTGCCAGCAGTGCCACCGGGGGGACTAGCGGGAAAAGGGCCGAGCAGTACTTC
TRBD2,-,TRBV28,TRBJ2-7,CASGITSGGYEQYF,TGTGCCAGCGGGATCACTAGCGGGGGATACGAGCAGTACTTC